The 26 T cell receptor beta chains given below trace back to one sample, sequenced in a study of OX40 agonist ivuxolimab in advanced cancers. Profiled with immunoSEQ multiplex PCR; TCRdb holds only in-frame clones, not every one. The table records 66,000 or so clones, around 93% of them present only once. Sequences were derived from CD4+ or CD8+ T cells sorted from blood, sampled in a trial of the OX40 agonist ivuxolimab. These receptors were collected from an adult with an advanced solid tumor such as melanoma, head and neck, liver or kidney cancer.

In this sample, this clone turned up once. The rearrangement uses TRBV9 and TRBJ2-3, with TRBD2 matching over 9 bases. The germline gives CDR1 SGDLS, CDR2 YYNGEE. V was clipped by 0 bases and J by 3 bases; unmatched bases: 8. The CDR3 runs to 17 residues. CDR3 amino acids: CASSVVIAGDGTDTQYF. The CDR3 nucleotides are TGTGCCAGCAGCGTAGTAATAGCGGGAGATGGGACAGATACGCAGTATTTT. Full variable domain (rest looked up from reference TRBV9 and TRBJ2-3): DSGVTQTPKHLITATGQRVTLRCSPRSGDLSVYWYQQSLDQGLQFLIQYYNGEERAKGNILERFSAQQFPDLHSELNLSSLELGDSALYFCASSVVIAGDGTDTQYFGPGTRLTVL.

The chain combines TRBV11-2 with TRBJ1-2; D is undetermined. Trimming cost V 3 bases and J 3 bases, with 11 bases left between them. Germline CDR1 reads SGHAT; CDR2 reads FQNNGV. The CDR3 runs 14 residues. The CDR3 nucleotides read TGTGCCAGCAGCTTCGGGTTTGGCCACTATGGCTACACCTTC. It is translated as CASSFGFGHYGYTF.

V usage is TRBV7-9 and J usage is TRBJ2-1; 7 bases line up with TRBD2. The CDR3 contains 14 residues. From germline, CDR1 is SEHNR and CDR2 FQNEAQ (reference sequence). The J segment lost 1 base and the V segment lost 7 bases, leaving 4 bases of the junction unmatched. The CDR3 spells CASTREESYNEQFF. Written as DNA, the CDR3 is TGTGCCAGCACCCGGGAGGAGTCCTACAATGAGCAGTTCTTC.

The CDR3 is CASSVAVAGAPYDGYTF. In nucleotides, the CDR3 is TGTGCCAGCAGCGTAGCGGTTGCGGGGGCTCCATATGATGGCTACACCTTC. The chain links TRBV9 to TRBJ1-2, with D possibly being TRBD1 (6 bases). Between the trimmed V and J ends, which lost 0 bases and 6 bases, there was a span of 21 bases. The CDR3 loop spans 17 amino acids. Germline V CDR1 and CDR2: SGDLS, YYNGEE.

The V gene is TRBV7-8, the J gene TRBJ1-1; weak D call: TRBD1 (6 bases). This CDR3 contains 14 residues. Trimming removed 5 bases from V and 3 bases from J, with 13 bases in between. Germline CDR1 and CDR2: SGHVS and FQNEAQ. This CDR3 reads CASSPRTAYTEAFF. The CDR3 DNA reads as TGTGCCAGCAGCCCCAGGACAGCCTACACTGAAGCTTTCTTT.

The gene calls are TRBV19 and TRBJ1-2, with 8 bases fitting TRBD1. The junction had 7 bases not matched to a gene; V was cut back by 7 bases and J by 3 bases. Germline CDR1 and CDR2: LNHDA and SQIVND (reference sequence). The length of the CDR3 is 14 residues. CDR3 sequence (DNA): TGTGCCAGTACTTGGGGACAGGAATACTATGGCTACACCTTC. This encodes CASTWGQEYYGYTF.

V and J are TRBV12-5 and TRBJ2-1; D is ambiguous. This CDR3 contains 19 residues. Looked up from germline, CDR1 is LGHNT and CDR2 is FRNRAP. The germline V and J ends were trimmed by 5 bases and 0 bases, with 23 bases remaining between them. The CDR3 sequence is CASGLRHIVGPASYNEQFF. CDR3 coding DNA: TGTGCTAGTGGTCTACGCCACATTGTAGGGCCCGCCTCCTACAATGAGCAGTTCTTC.

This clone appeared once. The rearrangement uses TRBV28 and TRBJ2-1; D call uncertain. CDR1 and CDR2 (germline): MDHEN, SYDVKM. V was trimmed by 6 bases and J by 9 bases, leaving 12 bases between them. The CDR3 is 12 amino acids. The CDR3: CASSLGLGEQFF. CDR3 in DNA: TGTGCCAGCAGCCTTGGGTTGGGTGAGCAGTTCTTC. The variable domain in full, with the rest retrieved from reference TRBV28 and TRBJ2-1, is DVKVTQSSRYLVKRTGEKVFLECVQDMDHENMFWYRQDPGLGLRLIYFSYDVKMKEKGDIPEGYSVSREKKERFSLILESASTNQTSMYLCASSLGLGEQFFGPGTRLTVL.

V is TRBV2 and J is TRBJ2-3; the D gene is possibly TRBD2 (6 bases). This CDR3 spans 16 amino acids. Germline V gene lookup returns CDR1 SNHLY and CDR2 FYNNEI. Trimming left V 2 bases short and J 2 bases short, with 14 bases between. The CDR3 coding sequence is TGTGCCAGCAGTGAACTAGCGCCAGGACTCACAGATACGCAGTATTTT. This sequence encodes CASSELAPGLTDTQYF.

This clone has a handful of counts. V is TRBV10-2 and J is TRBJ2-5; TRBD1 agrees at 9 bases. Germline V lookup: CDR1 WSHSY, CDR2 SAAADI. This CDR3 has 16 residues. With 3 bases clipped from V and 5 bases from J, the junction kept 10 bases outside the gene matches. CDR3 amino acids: CASSDLRTGERETQYF. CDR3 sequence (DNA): TGCGCCAGCAGTGACCTACGGACAGGGGAAAGGGAGACCCAGTACTTC.

The CDR3 region is CASSFRRVSGANVLTF. The CDR3 DNA reads as TGTGCCAGCAGTTTTCGTCGAGTCTCTGGGGCCAACGTCCTGACTTTC. This rearrangement joins TRBV28 to TRBJ2-6, with unresolved D. The V and J ends lost 3 bases and 0 bases respectively, with 9 bases between them. Germline CDR1 and CDR2: MDHEN and SYDVKM. The CDR3 has 16 residues.

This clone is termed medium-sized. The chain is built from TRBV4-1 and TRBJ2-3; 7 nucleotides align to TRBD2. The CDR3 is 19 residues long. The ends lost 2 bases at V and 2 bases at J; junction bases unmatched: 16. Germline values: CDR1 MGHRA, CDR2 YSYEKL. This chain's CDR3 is CASSQSPLSAGELTDTQYF. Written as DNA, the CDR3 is TGCGCCAGCAGCCAATCTCCCCTCTCCGCGGGGGAACTCACAGATACGCAGTATTTT.

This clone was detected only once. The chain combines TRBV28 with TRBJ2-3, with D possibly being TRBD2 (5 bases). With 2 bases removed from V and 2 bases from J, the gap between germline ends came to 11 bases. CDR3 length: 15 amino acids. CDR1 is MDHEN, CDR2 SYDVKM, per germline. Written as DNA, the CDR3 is TGTGCCAGCAGTTTAGACCGGGATTACACAGATACGCAGTATTTT. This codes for CASSLDRDYTDTQYF.

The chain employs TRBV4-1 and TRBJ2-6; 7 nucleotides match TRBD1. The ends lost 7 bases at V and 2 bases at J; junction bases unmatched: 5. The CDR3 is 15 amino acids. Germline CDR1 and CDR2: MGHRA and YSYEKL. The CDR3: CASTKGGPGANVLTF. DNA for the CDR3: TGCGCCAGCACCAAAGGGGGCCCTGGGGCCAACGTCCTGACTTTC.

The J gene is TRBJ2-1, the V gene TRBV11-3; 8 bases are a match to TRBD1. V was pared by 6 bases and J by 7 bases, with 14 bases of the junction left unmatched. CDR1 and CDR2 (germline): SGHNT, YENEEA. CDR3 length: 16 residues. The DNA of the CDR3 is TGTGCCAGCAGACCCTCGTTTGAGGACAGGGTGAATGAGCAGTTCTTC. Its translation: CASRPSFEDRVNEQFF.

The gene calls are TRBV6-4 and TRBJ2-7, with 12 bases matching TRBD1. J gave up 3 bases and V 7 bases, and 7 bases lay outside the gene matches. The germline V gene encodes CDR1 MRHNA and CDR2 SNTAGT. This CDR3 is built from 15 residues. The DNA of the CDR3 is TGTGCCAGCACCAGGGACAGGGGGCTCATCTACGAGCAGTACGTC. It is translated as CASTRDRGLIYEQYV.

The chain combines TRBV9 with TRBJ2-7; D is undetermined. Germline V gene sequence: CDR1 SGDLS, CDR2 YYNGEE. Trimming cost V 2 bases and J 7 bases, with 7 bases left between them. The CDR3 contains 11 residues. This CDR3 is CASSVTQEQYF. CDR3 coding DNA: TGTGCCAGCAGCGTTACTCAGGAGCAGTACTTC.

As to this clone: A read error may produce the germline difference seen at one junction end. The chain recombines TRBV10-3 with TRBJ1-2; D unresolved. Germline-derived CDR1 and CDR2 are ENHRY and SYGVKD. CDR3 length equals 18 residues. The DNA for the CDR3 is TGTGCCATCAGAGAGTTGGGCGGAGAGGGCTCATCTAACTATGGCTACACCTTC. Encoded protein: CAIRELGGEGSSNYGYTF.

The CDR3 bases are TGTGCCAGCAGTCTCCGGACAGGGGACAATCAGCCCCAGCATTTT. Its translation: CASSLRTGDNQPQHF. The V and J genes are TRBV28 and TRBJ1-5; the match to TRBD1 covers 9 bases. The trim removed 5 bases at V and 3 bases at J, leaving 5 bases unmatched. CDR1 and CDR2 (germline): MDHEN, SYDVKM. This CDR3 spans 15 amino acids.

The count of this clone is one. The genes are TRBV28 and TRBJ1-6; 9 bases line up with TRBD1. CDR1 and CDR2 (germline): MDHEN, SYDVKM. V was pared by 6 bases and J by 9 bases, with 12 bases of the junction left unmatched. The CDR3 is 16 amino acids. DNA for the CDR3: TGTGCCAGCAGCCACTCCCGGGACAGGGTCTTTTCACCCCTCCACTTT. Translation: CASSHSRDRVFSPLHF.

This CDR3 is CASSRQAGTLNEKLFF. The CDR3 DNA is TGCGCCAGCAGCCGCCAAGCCGGGACGCTTAATGAAAAACTGTTTTTT. The V and J genes are TRBV4-3 and TRBJ1-4; possibly TRBD1 for D (5 bases). Germline-derived CDR1 and CDR2 are LGHNA and YSLEER. Trimming left V 4 bases short and J 4 bases short, with 16 bases between. The CDR3 sequence is 16 residues long.

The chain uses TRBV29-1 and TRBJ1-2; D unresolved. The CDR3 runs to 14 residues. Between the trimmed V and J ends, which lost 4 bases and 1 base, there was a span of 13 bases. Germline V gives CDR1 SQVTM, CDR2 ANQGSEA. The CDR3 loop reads CSVVVPEHNYGYTF. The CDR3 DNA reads TGCAGCGTTGTTGTTCCAGAACATAACTATGGCTACACCTTC.

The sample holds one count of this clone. For the CDR3, the DNA is TGTGCCAGCAGCTTAGGGAGCACAGATACGCAGTATTTT. Residues: CASSLGSTDTQYF. The chain links TRBV11-2 to TRBJ2-3; D not certain. Per the germline V gene, CDR1 is SGHAT and CDR2 is FQNNGV. V was clipped by 1 base and J by 0 bases, with 2 bases between them. The CDR3 totals 13 residues.

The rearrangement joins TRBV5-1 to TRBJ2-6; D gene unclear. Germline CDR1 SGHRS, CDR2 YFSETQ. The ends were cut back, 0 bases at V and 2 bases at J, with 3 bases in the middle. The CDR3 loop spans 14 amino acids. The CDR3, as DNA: TGCGCCAGCAGCTTGGGGGCTGGGGCCAACGTCCTGACTTTC. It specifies CASSLGAGANVLTF.

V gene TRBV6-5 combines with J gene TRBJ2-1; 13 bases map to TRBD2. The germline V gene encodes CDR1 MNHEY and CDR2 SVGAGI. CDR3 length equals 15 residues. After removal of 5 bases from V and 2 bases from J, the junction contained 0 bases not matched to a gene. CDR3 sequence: CASSGTSGAYNEQFF. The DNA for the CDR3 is TGTGCCAGCAGTGGGACTAGCGGGGCCTACAATGAGCAGTTCTTC.

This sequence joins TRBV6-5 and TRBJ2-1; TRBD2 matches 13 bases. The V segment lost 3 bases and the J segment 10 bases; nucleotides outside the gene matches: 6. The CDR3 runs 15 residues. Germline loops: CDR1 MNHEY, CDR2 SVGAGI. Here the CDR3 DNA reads TGTGCCAGCAGTTATACGGGACTAGCGGGAAACGAGCAGTTCTTC. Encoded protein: CASSYTGLAGNEQFF.